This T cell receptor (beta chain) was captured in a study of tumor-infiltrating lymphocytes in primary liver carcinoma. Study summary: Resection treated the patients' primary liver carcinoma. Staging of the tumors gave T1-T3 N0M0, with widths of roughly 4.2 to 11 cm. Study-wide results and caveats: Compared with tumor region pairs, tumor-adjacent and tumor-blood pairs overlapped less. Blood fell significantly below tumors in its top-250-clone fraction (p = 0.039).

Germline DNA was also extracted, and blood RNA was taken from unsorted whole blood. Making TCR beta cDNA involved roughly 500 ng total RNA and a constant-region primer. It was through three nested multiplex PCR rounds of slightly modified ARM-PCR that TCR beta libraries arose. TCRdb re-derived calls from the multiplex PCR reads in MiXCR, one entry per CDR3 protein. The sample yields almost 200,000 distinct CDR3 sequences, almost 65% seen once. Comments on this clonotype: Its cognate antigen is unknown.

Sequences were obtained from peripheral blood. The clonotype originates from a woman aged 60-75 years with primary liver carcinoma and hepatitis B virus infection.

The CDR3 DNA reads as TGTGCCAGCAGCTTGACGAGAGCCGGGGAGCTGTTTTTT. This translates into CASSLTRAGELFF. The chain carries TRBV5-6 and TRBJ2-2; no clear D. V was trimmed by 1 base and J by 6 bases, leaving 7 bases between them. The CDR3 loop spans 13 amino acids. Germline values: CDR1 SGHDT, CDR2 YYEEEE. Full variable domain (missing parts from reference TRBV5-6 and TRBJ2-2): DAGVTQSPTHLIKTRGQQVTLRCSPKSGHDTVSWYQQALGQGPQFIFQYYEEEERQRGNFPDRFSGHQFPNYSSELNVNALLLGDSALYLCASSLTRAGELFFGEGSRLTVL.